This TCR beta chain was found in a study of blood T cell repertoires in COVID-19. Study-wide context: Sites in the United States, Italy and Spain provided acute and convalescent COVID-19 samples. Nucleic acid was either cDNA or gDNA, and it came from T cells, B-cell-depleted T cells, or PBMCs.

In the authors' methods: Counts of nucleated cells, estimated from reference gene primer amplification, were obtained. Only in-frame clones appear in the TCRdb table, and some are missing; sequencing was by immunoSEQ multiplex PCR. D and trimming come from the DNA, and the V and J calls and clone size come from that table. There are just over 650,000 clones in the sample; about nine tenths occur only once, and more than 0.25% lies in the top ten. The ends lost 3 bases at V and 6 bases at J; junction bases unmatched: 1. The CDR3 runs to 12 residues. CDR1 SGHAT and CDR2 FQNNGV come from the germline V gene.

The gene calls are TRBV11-2 and TRBJ1-2, with TRBD1 matching 7 bases. The sequencing sample was made of peripheral blood. The TCR was taken from a woman in her late teens or twenties with acute or convalescent COVID-19. CDR3 DNA: TGTGCCAGCAGCTTGACAGGGAATGGCTACACCTTC. Translated, it gives CASSLTGNGYTF.